Below are 17 T cell receptor beta chains sequenced from a single sample in a study of cytomegalovirus exposure and HLA in healthy donors. Data came from immunoSEQ multiplex PCR; TCRdb stores just in-frame clones and leaves some out. Of 120,000 to 150,000 clones listed, roughly nine tenths were seen once; the top ten hold less than 3.5%. The source material was PBMCs. The origin of the receptors is a man aged 18-30 years in good health and CMV-seronegative.

The chain carries TRBV19 and TRBJ2-7; D gene ambiguous. Trimming shortened V by 0 bases and J by 3 bases, and 9 bases separated the two germline ends. From germline, CDR1 is LNHDA and CDR2 SQIVND (reference sequence). The CDR3 loop spans 14 amino acids. CDR3 protein: CASSIDLAVYEQYF. The DNA for the CDR3 is TGTGCCAGTAGTATAGATCTGGCAGTCTACGAGCAGTACTTC.

J is TRBJ1-6 and V is TRBV15, with D unresolved. The CDR3 spans 15 residues. V gave up 0 bases and J gave up 7 bases, with 10 bases separating them. The germline V gene has CDR1 LNHNV and CDR2 YYDKDF (reference sequence). In DNA, the CDR3 is TGTGCCACCAGCAGAGACGCCGGGAGGAATTCACCCCTCCACTTT. Encoded protein: CATSRDAGRNSPLHF.

The chain links TRBV5-1 to TRBJ2-5; 7 bases are a match to TRBD1. Germline CDR1 is SGHRS and CDR2 is YFSETQ. The trim removed 2 bases at V and 1 base at J, leaving 2 bases unmatched. The CDR3 has 14 residues. As DNA, the CDR3 is TGCGCCAGCAGCTTAACAGGGGTCCAAGAGACCCAGTACTTC. As protein: CASSLTGVQETQYF.

This clone was observed once. This chain connects TRBV5-1 to TRBJ1-3; weak D call: TRBD1 (5 bases). Germline lookup yields CDR1 SGHRS and CDR2 YFSETQ. Trimming removed 0 bases from V and 5 bases from J, with 12 bases in between. The CDR3 has 15 residues. DNA of the CDR3: TGCGCCAGCAGCTTGGCTCAGGGTAATAGAAACACCATATATTTT. Protein: CASSLAQGNRNTIYF.

V is TRBV6-6 and J is TRBJ1-2, with 7 bases aligning to TRBD1. Germline CDR1 and CDR2: MNHNY and SVGAGI (reference sequence). CDR3 length: 14 amino acids. V dropped 5 bases and J dropped 5; count of bases not matched to a gene: 8. The CDR3 DNA sequence: TGTGCCAGCAGTAACAGGGGCGACACTTATGGCTACACCTTC. This codes for CASSNRGDTYGYTF.

The gene calls are TRBV28 and TRBJ2-7; D perhaps matches TRBD2 (6 bases). The germline CDR1 and CDR2 sequences are MDHEN and SYDVKM. V was clipped by 4 bases and J by 7 bases, with 23 bases between them. This CDR3 region has 16 residues. This CDR3 reads CASSSSAGGGSGEQYF. The DNA of the CDR3 is TGTGCCAGCAGTTCCTCGGCCGGGGGAGGTTCGGGGGAGCAGTACTTC.

The CDR3 coding sequence is TGTGCCAGCAGTAACAGGGCGTATTCACCCCTCCACTTT. Translating it yields CASSNRAYSPLHF. J is TRBJ1-6 and V is TRBV27, with D tentatively TRBD1 (6 bases). V lost 5 bases and J lost 8, with 10 bases in between. This CDR3 spans 13 amino acids. Germline V gene lookup returns CDR1 MNHEY and CDR2 SMNVEV (reference sequence).

This rearrangement joins TRBV19 to TRBJ2-1, with D unresolved. The CDR3 is made up of 13 amino acids. Germline-derived CDR1 and CDR2 are LNHDA and SQIVND (reference sequence). V lost 6 bases to trimming and J lost 0 bases, with 6 bases between them. The CDR3 here is CASSGYSYNEQFF. CDR3 in DNA: TGTGCCAGTAGCGGTTACTCCTACAATGAGCAGTTCTTC.

The table lists this clone with a few counts. The chain recombines TRBV18 with TRBJ1-6, with 7 bases that match TRBD1. Germline V CDR1 and CDR2: KGHSH, LQKENI. J lost 10 bases, V lost 8 bases, and 8 bases had no gene match. The CDR3 consists of 13 residues. DNA for the CDR3: TGTGCCAGCAGACAGGGTTCGGGATCACCCCTCCACTTT. Translating gives CASRQGSGSPLHF.

V is TRBV5-6 and J is TRBJ2-7; D unclear. Per the germline V gene, CDR1 is SGHDT and CDR2 is YYEEEE. Trimming removed 3 bases from V and 2 bases from J, with 9 bases in between. The CDR3 is 13 residues long. CDR3 loop: CASSSGFPYEQYF. The CDR3 DNA is TGTGCCAGCAGCTCCGGTTTCCCCTACGAGCAGTACTTC.

V usage is TRBV7-8 and J usage is TRBJ1-3, with 11 nucleotides matching TRBD1. In germline, CDR1 is SGHVS, CDR2 FQNEAQ. The CDR3 consists of 18 residues. The ends lost 5 bases at V and 1 base at J; junction bases unmatched: 10. This CDR3 is CASSRTGTGGQSGNTIYF. In nucleotides, the CDR3 is TGTGCCAGCAGCCGGACCGGGACAGGGGGTCAGTCTGGAAACACCATATATTTT. Using reference TRBV7-8 and TRBJ1-3 for the parts outside the CDR3, the full variable domain is GAGVSQSPRYKVAKRGQDVALRCDPISGHVSLFWYQQALGQGPEFLTYFQNEAQLDKSGLPSDRFFAERPEGSVSTLKIQRTQQEDSAVYLCASSRTGTGGQSGNTIYFGEGSWLTVV.

The V gene is TRBV4-1, the J gene TRBJ2-7; 11 bases agree with TRBD2. This CDR3 is built from 15 residues. V shed 5 bases, J shed 2 bases, and the junction held 5 bases outside the gene matches. Germline loops: CDR1 MGHRA, CDR2 YSYEKL. Here the CDR3 DNA reads TGCGCCAGCAGCGCCGGGACTAGCGGAACCTACGAGCAGTACTTC. It yields the protein CASSAGTSGTYEQYF.

The chain joins TRBV18 to TRBJ1-5; D gene ambiguous. This CDR3 has 15 amino acids. CDR1 is KGHSH, CDR2 LQKENI, per germline. V lost 1 base, J lost 5 bases, and 12 bases lay in between. CDR3 coding DNA: TGTGCCAGCTCACCACTGAACGGGATTGATCAGCCCCAGCATTTT. It encodes CASSPLNGIDQPQHF.

The J gene is TRBJ2-1, the V gene TRBV6-5; D perhaps matches TRBD2 (5 bases). There are 13 residues in the CDR3. V dropped 2 bases and J dropped 3 bases, with 5 bases sitting between them. Looked up from germline, CDR1 is MNHEY and CDR2 is SVGAGI. In nucleotides, the CDR3 is TGTGCCAGCAGTTACGGACTCTACAATGAGCAGTTCTTC. As protein: CASSYGLYNEQFF.

The chain joins TRBV30 to TRBJ2-7; TRBD2 matches at 7 bases. V shed 2 bases, J shed 5 bases, and the junction held 6 bases outside the gene matches. The CDR3 is made up of 13 amino acids. Looked up from germline, CDR1 is GTSNPN and CDR2 is SVGIG (reference sequence). CDR3 bases: TGTGCCTGGAGTCCCTCGGGGAGGGACGAGCAGTACTTC. This translates into CAWSPSGRDEQYF.

V gene TRBV19 combines with J gene TRBJ1-2, with 10 bases identical to TRBD1. The CDR3 is 15 residues long. CDR1 LNHDA and CDR2 SQIVND come from the germline V gene (reference sequence). V shed 5 bases, J shed 4 bases, and the junction held 7 bases outside the gene matches. The CDR3 protein is CASSAGTGAFYGYTF. The CDR3, as DNA: TGTGCCAGTAGTGCCGGGACAGGGGCCTTCTATGGCTACACCTTC.

The V gene is TRBV4-2, the J gene TRBJ2-7; D remains unclear. Trimming shortened V by 4 bases and J by 2 bases, and 12 bases separated the two germline ends. The CDR3 contains 14 residues. The germline CDR1 and CDR2 sequences are LGHNA and YNFKEQ. CDR3 in DNA: TGTGCCAGCAGCCCCCTCGGAGAAACCTACGAGCAGTACTTC. This translates into CASSPLGETYEQYF.